The clone carrying this TCR beta chain was seen a few times. Its antigen remains unknown. The sample comes from a study of T-cell reconstitution after alpha-beta-depleted transplantation in children. Overall study results and limits: Surviving recipient T cells and intrathymic progenitors accounted for some patients' high TCRbeta diversity at day 60. Most T-cell counts and diversity one year after the transplant came from T cells that were newly produced. By about two months after transplant, alpha-beta T cells reportedly arose from several hundred graft clones that had expanded.

Preparation of the TCRbeta library used unique molecular identifiers. Each CDR3 protein gets one entry after TCRdb re-called the PCR reads with MiXCR. The sample lists fewer than 550,000 distinct CDR3 sequences; about an eighth were seen once. This clonotype was obtained from a female patient between 2 and 15 years old who had a stem cell transplant for aplastic anemia, so the T cells may come from the graft donor. The specimen was PBMCs, mostly from graft donor cells, collected 180 days after TCRalphabeta/CD19-depleted stem cell transplant.

CDR3 sequence: CASSLRTSGRDEQFF. CDR3 DNA sequence: TGTGCCAGCAGTCTTCGGACTAGCGGGAGGGATGAGCAGTTCTTC. This chain links TRBV27 with TRBJ2-1; 15 positions match TRBD2. V lost 5 bases and J lost 8; bases outside the gene matches: 4. Looked up from germline, CDR1 is MNHEY and CDR2 is SMNVEV (reference sequence). This CDR3 contains 15 residues.